This record concerns one TCR beta chain sequence. The antigen it recognizes is unknown. No per-base quality is available; no much larger clone lies one base away. The donors were included in the validation cohort of some 120 subjects, a group kept apart from the approximately 650-subject first cohort. This entry is derived from a study of cytomegalovirus exposure and HLA in healthy donors (dated 2017 in TCRdb). Broadly, across the study: According to a later analysis, the roughly 130 validation repertoires were produced on the same platform as the approximately 600 repertoires of the first cohort. The study combined high-throughput TCR immunosequencing, statistical association of individual TCRs with disease status, and machine learning to predict cytomegalovirus infection status. Besides the first cohort of roughly 660 subjects, a separate validation cohort made up of about 120 different subjects was used. The study aimed to test whether cataloging public T cell receptors could reveal signatures of past pathogen exposure. Study-wide findings and limitations: In both the original and validation cohorts, the classifier was reported to diagnose cytomegalovirus status with high specificity and sensitivity. Most TCR sequences were seen in very few donors, while some public TCRs were found in many individuals. The authors suggested that the approach could potentially be generalized to other disease states and immunological phenotypes. The study gave a list of more than 150 TCR beta chains associated with cytomegalovirus. A few of the identified cytomegalovirus-associated TCR beta chains were confirmed in vitro to be specific for cytomegalovirus antigens. Subsequent analysis determined that TCRs grouped into clusters in the first cohort also showed a tendency toward co-occurrence across the approximately 120 validation repertoires, and 85% to 95% of cluster scores exceeded 0. All 120 or so repertoires were used to score co-occurrence in the validation cohort in a later analysis, because that analysis had no HLA typing for the cohort.

Looking up the germline V gene yields CDR1 MDHEN and CDR2 SYDVKM. The CDR3 starts with the cysteine, ends with the phenylalanine, and has 15 residues. Only the CDR3 DNA stays, 45 bases, in frame from base 1. Relative to germline, V is missing 6 bases and J is missing 6 bases, with 12 bases of the junction outside any gene match. The method behind the library was the immunoSEQ multiplex PCR assay. Per the authors' processing: A statistical classification framework was developed to diagnose cytomegalovirus status using the catalog of TCR beta chain sequences. TCRdb took this table from immuneACCESS and kept in-frame rearrangements with V and J called. Such tables lack part of the clones; where checked against another copy, unresolved V genes explain under half of the gap, and the rest is unexplained. The V and J calls and clone size were taken over from that table, and D and trimming were inferred from the DNA. A total of about 73,000 clones appear in this sample, 70% to 90% of them only once. The ten largest clones capture 3.5% to 4% of the sample.

The TCR comes from a woman in her late teens or twenties in good health and CMV-seropositive. Sequencing was performed on PBMCs. The chain links TRBV28 with TRBJ2-7; a stretch of 9 junction bases matches TRBD2. The CDR3 region reads CASSLPGGRASEQYF. The DNA sequence reads TGTGCCAGCAGCCTCCCCGGCGGGAGGGCCTCCGAGCAGTACTTC.